These 30 T cell receptor beta chains were all obtained from the same sample, sequenced in a study of blood T cells in healthy people across ages. Alongside a J-beta primer mix, a sample-barcoded 5' primer served in a second PCR lasting 7 to 11 cycles. Using its own MiXCR run on the 5' RACE reads, TCRdb lists one record per CDR3 protein. Of approximately 810,000 distinct CDR3 sequences listed, about 30% are singletons. Sequenced material: blood. These receptors all come from a woman of 80 years or more in good health.

The sample holds many counts of this clonotype. This chain joins TRBV7-8 and TRBJ2-3, with TRBD2 matching 11 bases. The CDR3 length is 15 residues. Germline V CDR1 and CDR2: SGHVS, FQNEAQ. V shed 5 bases and J 4 bases; nucleotides not matched to a gene: 5. Here the CDR3 reads CASSVTSGESDTQYF. Written as DNA, the CDR3 is TGTGCCAGCAGCGTGACTAGCGGGGAGTCAGATACGCAGTATTTT.

The V and J genes are TRBV20-1 and TRBJ1-1; possible D gene TRBD1, 5 bases. Trimming stripped 4 bases from V and 0 bases from J, with 12 bases between. This CDR3 is built from 14 residues. Germline V gives CDR1 DFQATT, CDR2 SNEGSKA (reference sequence). As DNA, the CDR3 is TGCAGTGCTACAACAGGCAGCATGAACACTGAAGCTTTCTTT. Translating gives CSATTGSMNTEAFF.

This clonotype was recorded at least ten times. The gene calls are TRBV27 and TRBJ2-3; no firm D call. CDR3 length: 12 residues. The germline V gene has CDR1 MNHEY and CDR2 SMNVEV (reference sequence). The ends were cut back, 0 bases at V and 8 bases at J, with 6 bases in the middle. DNA for the CDR3: TGTGCCAGCAGTTTATCTGGCACTACGCAGTATTTT. It codes for CASSLSGTTQYF.

This clonotype has a handful of counts. The rearrangement uses TRBV6-2 or TRBV6-3 and TRBJ2-3; possibly TRBD1 for D (5 bases). Germline CDR1 and CDR2: MNHEY and SVGEGT. V dropped 1 base and J dropped 2 bases, with 10 bases sitting between them. The CDR3 has 15 residues. The CDR3 sequence: CASSYWARVTDTQYF. The CDR3 DNA follows: TGTGCCAGCAGTTACTGGGCCAGGGTCACAGATACGCAGTATTTT.

This chain joins TRBV19 and TRBJ2-3; D gene uncertain. The CDR3 is made up of 14 amino acids. Germline V CDR1 and CDR2: LNHDA, SQIVND (reference sequence). Trimming pared 7 bases from V and 6 bases from J, leaving 17 bases between. CDR3 in amino acids: CASKPTRLADTQYF. The CDR3 DNA reads as TGTGCCAGTAAACCCACTCGTCTGGCGGATACGCAGTATTTT.

The sample holds a few counts of this clonotype. The chain joins TRBV4-1 to TRBJ1-1; D is possibly TRBD1 (5 bases). This CDR3 spans 16 amino acids. Germline V CDR1 and CDR2: MGHRA, YSYEKL. Trimming took off 0 bases at V and 3 bases at J, with 14 bases between the two ends. The DNA for the CDR3 is TGCGCCAGCAGCCAAGAGGGACGTGGAGGGTACACTGAAGCTTTCTTT. Its translation: CASSQEGRGGYTEAFF.

For this clonotype: A clone one base away is much larger, so this may be a read error. The genes are TRBV5-5 and TRBJ2-5; D gene ambiguous. The CDR3 has 15 residues. From germline, CDR1 is SGHKS and CDR2 YYEKEE (reference sequence). The germline V and J ends were trimmed by 1 base and 0 bases, with 10 bases remaining between them. This CDR3 is CASSLSHSYQETQYF. CDR3 sequence (DNA): TGTGCCAGCAGCTTGTCTCACAGTTACCAAGAGACCCAGTACTTC.

This clonotype was seen many times. The chain recombines TRBV11-2 with TRBJ2-5, with TRBD1 as a possible D gene (5 bases). Germline V gene data show CDR1 as SGHAT and CDR2 as FQNNGV. The CDR3 length is 14 residues. Trimming left V 3 bases short and J 1 base short, with 9 bases between. The CDR3 DNA is TGTGCCAGCAGCTTTGGCAGGGCCCAAGAGACCCAGTACTTC. Its translation: CASSFGRAQETQYF. The complete variable domain, with remaining parts taken from reference TRBV11-2 and TRBJ2-5, reads EAGVAQSPRYKIIEKRQSVAFWCNPISGHATLYWYQQILGQGPKLLIQFQNNGVVDDSQLPKDRFSAERLKGVDSTLKIQPAKLEDSAVYLCASSFGRAQETQYFGPGTRLLVL.

This sequence joins TRBV6-2 or TRBV6-3 and TRBJ1-1; 7 nucleotides match TRBD1. The CDR3 runs 18 residues. V trimming: 0 bases; J trimming: 5 bases; junction bases outside the gene matches: 15. Looked up from germline, CDR1 is MNHEY and CDR2 is SVGEGT. The chain's CDR3 is CASSYSIRQGVLSTEAFF. The CDR3 bases are TGTGCCAGCAGTTACTCGATACGTCAGGGGGTTTTAAGTACTGAAGCTTTCTTT.

The chain carries TRBV7-6 and TRBJ1-1; D possibly corresponds to TRBD1 (5 bases). CDR1 and CDR2 (germline): SGHVS, FNYEAQ. V was trimmed by 6 bases and J by 0 bases, leaving 14 bases between them. CDR3 length equals 15 residues. CDR3 in DNA: TGTGCCAGCAGACCCTCGGGGCCAATGAACACTGAAGCTTTCTTT. It is translated as CASRPSGPMNTEAFF.

The rearrangement links TRBV5-6 to TRBJ1-1; D is perhaps TRBD1 (5 bases). Germline V gene sequence: CDR1 SGHDT, CDR2 YYEEEE. Trimming stripped 4 bases from V and 3 bases from J, with 28 bases between. The CDR3 runs 19 residues. The CDR3 DNA follows: TGTGCCAGCAGCCTTGTTCTTCAGGGCGGTAAGACTTCGGACACTGAAGCTTTCTTT. Its translation is CASSLVLQGGKTSDTEAFF.

This clonotype was observed at least ten times. This chain links TRBV6-1 with TRBJ2-1, with D possibly being TRBD1 (6 bases). Germline CDR1 MNHNS, CDR2 SASEGT. The CDR3 has 15 residues. Trimming cost V 5 bases and J 2 bases, with 13 bases left between them. CDR3 amino acids: CASSLPGDPYNEQFF. Here the CDR3 DNA reads TGTGCCAGCAGTCTCCCAGGGGACCCCTACAATGAGCAGTTCTTC.

This clonotype has only one observation. This chain uses TRBV29-1 with TRBJ2-7; 9 positions match TRBD1. The CDR3 has 13 residues. The V gene's germline CDR1 is SQVTM and CDR2 ANQGSEA. Trimming removed 4 bases from V and 7 bases from J; junction bases left unmatched: 8. The CDR3 sequence is CSVAGQGSEEQYF. CDR3 in DNA: TGCAGCGTTGCGGGACAGGGATCGGAAGAGCAGTACTTC.

Details on this clonotype: A clone one base away is much larger, so this may be a read error. V gene TRBV6-6 combines with J gene TRBJ2-5; 7 bases fit TRBD1. Per germline, CDR1 MNHNY and CDR2 SVGAGI (reference sequence). J gave up 11 bases and V 6 bases, and 18 bases lay outside the gene matches. This CDR3 is built from 15 residues. The CDR3 DNA sequence: TGTGCCAGCAGCACCGACAGGGTAGTTTCAAATGAGCAGTACTTC. Translated: CASSTDRVVSNEQYF.

This clonotype was detected ten times or more. V is TRBV29-1 and J is TRBJ2-3; D may be TRBD1 (5 bases). From germline, CDR1 is SQVTM and CDR2 ANQGSEA. This CDR3 spans 14 amino acids. Trimming removed 6 bases at V and 2 bases at J, with 15 bases between. CDR3 protein: CSVLDRTNTDTQYF. The DNA for the CDR3 is TGCAGCGTCCTTGACAGAACCAACACAGATACGCAGTATTTT.

Many counts were recorded for this clonotype. This chain connects TRBV29-1 to TRBJ2-3, with D tentatively TRBD2 (6 bases). The CDR3 contains 13 residues. Germline V CDR1 and CDR2: SQVTM, ANQGSEA. Trimming removed 2 bases at V and 2 bases at J, with 8 bases between. The CDR3 region has the DNA TGCAGCGTTGAACGGGGGACCACAGATACGCAGTATTTT. Translation: CSVERGTTDTQYF.

At least ten counts were recorded for this clonotype. The V call is TRBV20-1, the J call TRBJ2-3, with D perhaps matching TRBD2 (6 bases). V was shortened by 6 bases and J by 0 bases, with 16 bases between the two germline ends. The germline V gene has CDR1 DFQATT and CDR2 SNEGSKA (reference sequence). The CDR3 contains 15 residues. The CDR3 is CSAPPGTDSTDTQYF. The DNA of the CDR3 is TGCAGTGCCCCGCCCGGGACTGATAGCACAGATACGCAGTATTTT.

The CDR3 nucleotides read TGTGCCAGCAGTTTAAGAGGAGGGGATAATGCTGAAGCTTTCTTT. It translates to CASSLRGGDNAEAFF. The chain carries TRBV6-5 and TRBJ1-1; a possible D gene is TRBD1 (5 bases). V lost 4 bases, J lost 6 bases, and 18 bases lay in between. Germline-derived CDR1 and CDR2 are MNHEY and SVGAGI. The CDR3 extends over 15 amino acids.

The V call is TRBV7-2, the J call TRBJ1-2; TRBD1 matches at 7 bases. Trimming took 5 bases from V and 8 from J; bases not matched to a gene: 8. Germline V gene data show CDR1 as SGHTA and CDR2 as FQGNSA. The CDR3 has 13 residues. CDR3 bases: TGTGCCAGCAGCCCTGGACAGGAACGGGGCTACACCTTC. Its protein product is CASSPGQERGYTF. Drawing the rest from reference TRBV7-2 and TRBJ1-2, the complete variable domain is GAGVSQSPSNKVTEKGKDVELRCDPISGHTALYWYRQSLGQGLEFLIYFQGNSAPDKSGLPSDRFSAERTGGSVSTLTIQRTQQEDSAVYLCASSPGQERGYTFGSGTRLTVV.

The table lists this clonotype with a few counts. The V and J genes are TRBV7-2 and TRBJ2-1, with D uncertain. The germline V gene encodes CDR1 SGHTA and CDR2 FQGNSA. The V and J ends lost 5 bases and 4 bases respectively, with 9 bases between them. CDR3 length: 13 amino acids. The CDR3, as DNA: TGTGCCAGCAGCGCAAGGCCTTACAATGAGCAGTTCTTC. Amino acid sequence: CASSARPYNEQFF.

Details on this clonotype: A read error is possible here, since a much larger clone lies one base away. The final CDR3 position lacks the conserved phenylalanine or tryptophan, pointing to a likely read error. In DNA form, the CDR3 reads TGTGCCAGCAGTGACAGTCAGCTAGTTAAGAACATTCAGTACTGC. It yields the protein CASSDSQLVKNIQYC. The chain has TRBV25-1 and TRBJ2-4; D is uncertain. The CDR3 has 15 amino acids. Germline V gene data show CDR1 as MGHDK and CDR2 as SYGVNS. V dropped 3 bases and J dropped 7 bases, with 16 bases sitting between them.

The J gene is TRBJ1-4, the V gene TRBV3-1, with D uncertain. The ends were cut back, 4 bases at V and 8 bases at J, with 17 bases in the middle. Germline CDR1 reads LGHDT; CDR2 reads YNNKEL (reference sequence). The CDR3 runs to 15 residues. The CDR3 spells CASSRTATEREKLFF. CDR3 coding DNA: TGTGCCAGCAGCCGGACGGCAACAGAGCGGGAAAAACTGTTTTTT.

The V gene is TRBV5-1, the J gene TRBJ2-3; 10 bases are a match to TRBD2. Germline V lookup: CDR1 SGHRS, CDR2 YFSETQ. J gave up 1 base and V 6 bases, and 8 bases lay outside the gene matches. This CDR3 region has 16 residues. The CDR3, as DNA: TGCGCCAGCACGGAAATAGCGGGGGGCGGCACAGATACGCAGTATTTT. Protein sequence: CASTEIAGGGTDTQYF.

In regard to this clonotype: This may be a read error: a much more frequent sequence differs by one nucleotide. The chain carries TRBV18 and TRBJ2-1; no reliable D call. The DNA end favors TRBJ2-7, so the J call may be wrong. In germline, CDR1 is KGHSH, CDR2 LQKENI. The CDR3 length is 14 residues. CDR3 DNA: TGTGCCAGCTCACCGACAAGTACCTACAATGAGCAGTACTTC. Amino acids: CASSPTSTYNEQYF.

This clonotype was observed many times. The V gene is TRBV4-2, the J gene TRBJ2-1; D might be TRBD1 (7 bases). The germline V gene has CDR1 LGHNA and CDR2 YNFKEQ. V gave up 7 bases and J gave up 9 bases, with 22 bases separating them. The CDR3 loop spans 15 amino acids. This CDR3 is CASNLLSGGNSEQFF. CDR3 in DNA: TGTGCCAGCAACCTCCTTTCAGGGGGGAATAGTGAGCAGTTCTTC.

This clonotype occurred many times. The chain couples TRBV20-1 to TRBJ2-7; 10 nucleotides align to TRBD1. Germline CDR1 reads DFQATT; CDR2 reads SNEGSKA (reference sequence). J lost 5 bases, V lost 6 bases, and 7 bases had no gene match. The CDR3 runs 13 residues. The CDR3 here is CSATDRGVDEQYF. DNA of the CDR3: TGCAGTGCCACGGACAGGGGGGTAGACGAGCAGTACTTC.

This clonotype was counted many times. The chain has TRBV5-1 and TRBJ2-6; D not resolved. The CDR3 contains 16 residues. Germline loops: CDR1 SGHRS, CDR2 YFSETQ. Trimming left V 1 base short and J 0 bases short, with 8 bases between. The CDR3 protein is CASSLNPGSGANVLTF. In DNA, the CDR3 is TGCGCCAGCAGCTTGAACCCAGGCTCTGGGGCCAACGTCCTGACTTTC. Complete variable domain (other parts from reference TRBV5-1 and TRBJ2-6): KAGVTQTPRYLIKTRGQQVTLSCSPISGHRSVSWYQQTPGQGLQFLFEYFSETQRNKGNFPGRFSGRQFSNSRSEMNVSTLELGDSALYLCASSLNPGSGANVLTFGAGSRLTVL.

In DNA, the CDR3 is TGTGCCAGCAGCTTTCAACCACAGAGCTCTGGAAACACCATATATTTT. This codes for CASSFQPQSSGNTIYF. The chain links TRBV7-9 to TRBJ1-3; D is undetermined. This CDR3 is built from 16 residues. Trimming took 3 bases from V and 0 from J, leaving 12 bases between them. Germline V gene data show CDR1 as SEHNR and CDR2 as FQNEAQ (reference sequence). Drawing the rest from reference TRBV7-9 and TRBJ1-3, the complete variable domain is DTGVSQNPRHKITKRGQNVTFRCDPISEHNRLYWYRQTLGQGPEFLTYFQNEAQLEKSRLLSDRFSAERPKGSFSTLEIQRTEQGDSAMYLCASSFQPQSSGNTIYFGEGSWLTVV.

The CDR3 nucleotides are TGTGCCAGCAGGACAGGACAGGCTGGCGAAAAACTGTTTTTT. Its protein product is CASRTGQAGEKLFF. J is TRBJ1-4 and V is TRBV6-2 or TRBV6-3; 7 bases map to TRBD1. This CDR3 has 14 residues. Germline values: CDR1 MNHEY, CDR2 SVGEGT. The V gene end was trimmed by 6 bases and the J gene end by 8 bases; junction bases not matched to a gene: 9.

This chain uses TRBV28 with TRBJ2-1; D gene unclear. CDR1 is MDHEN, CDR2 SYDVKM, per germline. This CDR3 has 15 amino acids. Trimming shortened V by 2 bases and J by 2 bases, and 10 bases separated the two germline ends. The DNA of the CDR3 is TGTGCCAGCAGTTTAGACGCCAGCCCCTACAATGAGCAGTTCTTC. Its translation is CASSLDASPYNEQFF. Supplemented by reference TRBV28 and TRBJ2-1, the full variable domain reads DVKVTQSSRYLVKRTGEKVFLECVQDMDHENMFWYRQDPGLGLRLIYFSYDVKMKEKGDIPEGYSVSREKKERFSLILESASTNQTSMYLCASSLDASPYNEQFFGPGTRLTVL.